A single T cell receptor (beta chain) is shown here with its context. The data stem from a study of blood T cell repertoires in COVID-19. On the study more broadly: Specimens from acute and convalescent COVID-19 originated in the United States, Italy and Spain. PBMCs, B-cell-depleted T cells, or T cells were the source of the cDNA or gDNA that made up the material.

Per the original methods: Cell counts per sample came from amplifying reference gene primers. Assay: immunoSEQ multiplex PCR; the TCRdb copy retains only in-frame clones and omits some. For V, J and clone size, that table is used; D and trimming come from the DNA. The sample contains 100,000 or so clones, roughly nine tenths of which appear only once. V gave up 4 bases and J gave up 2 bases; unmatched junction bases: 8. This CDR3 has 15 amino acids. Germline-derived CDR1 and CDR2 are LGHNA and YNFKEQ. This sequence originates from a man in his sixties with acute or convalescent COVID-19. Sequencing used peripheral blood. V usage is TRBV4-2 and J usage is TRBJ2-7, with 7 bases matching TRBD1. CDR3: CASSPTFDRAYEQYF. The CDR3 nucleotides read TGTGCCAGCAGCCCGACCTTCGACAGGGCCTACGAGCAGTACTTC.